These T cell receptor beta chains were read from a single sample in a study of T cell responses to AZD1222 COVID-19 vaccine. Data came from immunoSEQ multiplex PCR; TCRdb stores just in-frame clones and leaves some out. The table has about 91,000 clones, 70% to 90% seen once. The sample consisted of peripheral blood, taken on day 0 of AZD1222 vaccination. All receptors derive from an adult in good health. Both conserved end residues are part of each CDR3. Each record gives: J gene, V gene, CDR3 length, D gene, clone size, CDR3 DNA, CDR3 protein. The D gene is left open where the match is weak. Size is stated for part of the rows, as once, few or many counts, or as a class when the clone is expanded.

TRBJ1-1 | TRBV18 | 11 | . | . | TGTGCCAGCTCACGGGGAGAGGAAGCTTTCTTT | CASSRGEEAFF
TRBJ2-2 | TRBV7-2 | 15 | . | . | TGTGCCAGCTCTAGAGGGGGGCCCGGGACCGGGGAGCTGTTTTTT | CASSRGGPGTGELFF
TRBJ1-5 | TRBV6-5 | 14 | . | . | TGTGCCAGCAGTCTTGGACGGGGGAATCAGCCCCAGCATTTT | CASSLGRGNQPQHF
TRBJ2-3 | TRBV11-2 | 14 | . | . | TGTGCCAGCAGCTCCAACTCAGGGAGAGATACGCAGTATTTT | CASSSNSGRDTQYF
TRBJ1-2 | TRBV7-9 | 12 | . | . | TGTGCCGGGGTGGGTCGAGGCTATGGCTACACCTTC | CAGVGRGYGYTF
TRBJ2-3 | TRBV5-6 | 14 | TRBD2 | . | TGTGCCAGCAGCTTGTGGACTAGCGCAGATACGCAGTATTTT | CASSLWTSADTQYF
TRBJ2-5 | TRBV19 | 13 | . | . | TGTGCCAGTAGTAACGGCCAGCAAGAGACCCAGTACTTC | CASSNGQQETQYF
TRBJ1-2 | TRBV19 | 16 | TRBD1 | once | TGTGCCAGTAGTATGTTGGGGACAGGGATTAACTATGGCTACACCTTC | CASSMLGTGINYGYTF
TRBJ2-1 | TRBV19 | 12 | . | . | TGTGCCAGTAGTACACAGGGCTATGAGCAGTTCTTC | CASSTQGYEQFF
TRBJ2-3 | TRBV2 | 15 | TRBD2 | . | TGTGCCAGCGTGCGGACTAGCGGGAGCACAGATACGCAGTATTTT | CASVRTSGSTDTQYF
TRBJ2-5 | TRBV9 | 15 | TRBD2 | . | TGTGCCAGCAGCGTAGAAACTAGCGGGCAAGAGACCCAGTACTTC | CASSVETSGQETQYF